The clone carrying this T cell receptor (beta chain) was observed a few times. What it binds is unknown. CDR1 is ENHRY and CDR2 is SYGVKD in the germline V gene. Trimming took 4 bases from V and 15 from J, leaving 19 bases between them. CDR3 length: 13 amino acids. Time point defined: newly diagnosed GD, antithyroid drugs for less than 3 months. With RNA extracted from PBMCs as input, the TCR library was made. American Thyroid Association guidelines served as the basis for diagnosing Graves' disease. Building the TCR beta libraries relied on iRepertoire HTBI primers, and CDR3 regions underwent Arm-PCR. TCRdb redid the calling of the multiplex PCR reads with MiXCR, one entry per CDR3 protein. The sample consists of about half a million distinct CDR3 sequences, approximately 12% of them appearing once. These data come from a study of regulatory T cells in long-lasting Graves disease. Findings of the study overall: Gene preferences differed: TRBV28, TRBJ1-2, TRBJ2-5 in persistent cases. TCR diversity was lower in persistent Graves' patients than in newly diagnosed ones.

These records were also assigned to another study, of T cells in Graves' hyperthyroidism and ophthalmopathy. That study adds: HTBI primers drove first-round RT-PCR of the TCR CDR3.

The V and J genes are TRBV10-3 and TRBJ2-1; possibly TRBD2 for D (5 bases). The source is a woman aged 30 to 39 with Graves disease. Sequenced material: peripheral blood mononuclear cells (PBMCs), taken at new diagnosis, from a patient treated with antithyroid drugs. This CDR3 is CAISGSAGWIWFF. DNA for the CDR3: TGTGCCATCAGTGGGTCTGCGGGTTGGATATGGTTCTTC.